Below, 11 T cell receptor beta chains from the same sample are listed, as sequenced in a study of blood T cell repertoires in COVID-19 (dated by TCRdb to 2018 to 2020). Library construction relied on the immunoSEQ multiplex PCR assay. TCRdb obtained this table from immuneACCESS and retained in-frame rearrangements with V and J assigned. These tables miss some clones; where compared with another copy, unresolved V genes account for less than half of the shortfall, and the remainder is unexplained. Within this sample are about 320,000 clones, with approximately 90% of them counted one time only. 1.5% to 2% of the sample is taken by the ten largest. Sequencing used peripheral blood. Source of these receptors: a woman in her 30s with COVID-19, enrolled during active disease.

The CDR3 nucleotides are TGTGCCAGCAGCCCGCCAACACCCCGCAGGGGGCTTTCCTACAATGAGCAGTTCTTC. This translates into CASSPPTPRRGLSYNEQFF. This chain uses TRBV9 with TRBJ2-1; 8 bases align to TRBD1. The CDR3 is 19 residues long. Germline V lookup: CDR1 SGDLS, CDR2 YYNGEE. V lost 4 bases and J lost 1; bases outside the gene matches: 16.

This chain connects TRBV2 to TRBJ2-7, with TRBD2 matching 10 bases. The V segment lost 3 bases and the J segment 2 bases; nucleotides outside the gene matches: 4. CDR1 is SNHLY, CDR2 FYNNEI, per germline. The CDR3 spans 15 residues. CDR3 sequence reads: CASSEVAGGPYEQYF. The CDR3 DNA reads TGTGCCAGCAGTGAGGTAGCGGGGGGCCCCTACGAGCAGTACTTC. Looking up the rest from reference TRBV2 and TRBJ2-7 gives the full variable domain: EPEVTQTPSHQVTQMGQEVILRCVPISNHLYFYWYRQILGQKVEFLVSFYNNEISEKSEIFDDQFSVERPDGSNFTLKIRSTKLEDSAMYFCASSEVAGGPYEQYFGPGTRLTVT.

The J gene is TRBJ2-5, the V gene TRBV7-9; TRBD2 aligns across 10 bases. The CDR3 loop spans 14 amino acids. Germline V lookup: CDR1 SEHNR, CDR2 FQNEAQ (reference sequence). The V and J ends lost 5 bases and 5 bases, in that order; junction bases with no gene match: 5. The CDR3, as DNA: TGTGCCAGCAGCCCGGGACTAGCGATGGAGACCCAGTACTTC. This encodes CASSPGLAMETQYF.

The J gene is TRBJ1-2, the V gene TRBV6-5; D might be TRBD1 (6 bases). Trimming took off 6 bases at V and 8 bases at J, with 16 bases between the two ends. This CDR3 contains 13 residues. Germline assignment: CDR1 MNHEY and CDR2 SVGAGI. The CDR3 region is CASRPGGLYGYTF. CDR3 nucleotide sequence: TGTGCCAGCAGACCGGGGGGGCTATACGGCTACACCTTC.

This chain joins TRBV6-5 and TRBJ1-1; 8 nucleotides align to TRBD1. The CDR3 sequence is 14 residues long. CDR1 is MNHEY, CDR2 SVGAGI, per germline. The V segment lost 5 bases and the J segment 5 bases; nucleotides outside the gene matches: 7. The CDR3 DNA follows: TGTGCCAGCAGTATGGACAGGGCAGGTACTGAAGCTTTCTTT. Protein: CASSMDRAGTEAFF.

The rearrangement uses TRBV19 and TRBJ1-1, with 10 nucleotides matching TRBD1. The CDR3 has 16 amino acids. Trimming cost V 5 bases and J 3 bases; bases outside gene matches: 9. Germline loops: CDR1 LNHDA, CDR2 SQIVND (reference sequence). The CDR3 is CASSEDRGRWDTEAFF. CDR3 nucleotides: TGTGCCAGTAGTGAAGACAGGGGGCGATGGGACACTGAAGCTTTCTTT. The whole variable domain, remainder taken from reference TRBV19 and TRBJ1-1, is DGGITQSPKYLFRKEGQNVTLSCEQNLNHDAMYWYRQDPGQGLRLIYYSQIVNDFQKGDIAEGYSVSREKKESFPLTVTSAQKNPTAFYLCASSEDRGRWDTEAFFGQGTRLTVV.

This clone was seen once. The gene calls are TRBV19 and TRBJ1-1; D possibly corresponds to TRBD1 (5 bases). The V gene's germline CDR1 is LNHDA and CDR2 SQIVND (reference sequence). The CDR3 has 13 amino acids. Between the trimmed V and J ends, which lost 3 bases and 5 bases, there was a span of 10 bases. The CDR3 nucleotides read TGTGCCAGTAGTATTTCGCAGGGAACTGAAGCTTTCTTT. Its translation: CASSISQGTEAFF.

The rearrangement links TRBV4-1 to TRBJ1-3, with D maybe TRBD1 (5 bases). Deletions cut 0 bases from V and 0 bases from J, with 18 bases between. CDR3 length: 19 amino acids. Germline V lookup: CDR1 MGHRA, CDR2 YSYEKL. DNA of the CDR3: TGCGCCAGCAGCCAAGAAGGGATGACCCCAGGGTCCTCTGGAAACACCATATATTTT. Translation: CASSQEGMTPGSSGNTIYF.

This sequence joins TRBV3-1 (or the pseudogene TRBV3-2) and TRBJ2-1; the match to TRBD1 covers 9 bases. In germline, CDR1 is LGHDT, CDR2 YNNKEL (reference sequence). CDR3 length: 16 residues. Germline trimming cut 4 bases from V and 9 bases from J; bases unmatched to any gene: 13. In nucleotides, the CDR3 is TGTGCCAGCAGCCGCATCGGGACAGGGCAACGCGGTGAGCAGTTCTTC. Amino acids: CASSRIGTGQRGEQFF.

CDR3 amino acids: CASRIIGYGYTF. The CDR3 region has the DNA TGTGCCAGCAGAATTATCGGCTATGGCTACACCTTC. The chain employs TRBV2 and TRBJ1-2; D call uncertain. Germline values: CDR1 SNHLY, CDR2 FYNNEI. This CDR3 has 12 amino acids. V lost 6 bases, J lost 4 bases, and 9 bases lay in between.

This sequence joins TRBV4-1 and TRBJ2-3, with D tentatively TRBD1 (5 bases). V lost 0 bases and J lost 1, with 14 bases in between. Germline assignment: CDR1 MGHRA and CDR2 YSYEKL. CDR3 length equals 17 residues. The CDR3 spells CASSQDLRGWGTDTQYF. The CDR3 nucleotides are TGCGCCAGCAGCCAAGATCTTAGGGGATGGGGCACAGATACGCAGTATTTT.